Following are 26 T cell receptor beta chains from one sample sequenced in a study of cytomegalovirus exposure and HLA in healthy donors. The primer mix had 60 Vbeta and 13 Jbeta primers. Sequenced by immunoSEQ multiplex PCR; TCRdb stores in-frame clones only, minus some. The sample carries about 190,000 clones, about four fifths recorded once. The specimen sequenced was PBMCs. The receptors here all came from a woman aged 45-59 years in good health and CMV-seronegative.

This clone was seen a handful of times. V is TRBV19 and J is TRBJ2-5; D perhaps matches TRBD2 (6 bases). V was cut by 3 bases and J by 5 bases, with 13 bases left in between. The CDR3 is made up of 14 amino acids. Germline CDR1 LNHDA, CDR2 SQIVND (reference sequence). The CDR3 loop reads CASSMGTSPETQYF. The CDR3, as DNA: TGTGCCAGTAGTATGGGAACTAGCCCCGAGACCCAGTACTTC.

The chain couples TRBV28 to TRBJ2-5; perhaps TRBD2 as D (6 bases). This CDR3 contains 15 residues. The V end lost 6 bases, the J end lost 5 bases, and 19 bases lay between the germline ends. Germline CDR1 reads MDHEN; CDR2 reads SYDVKM. This CDR3 is CASSRRGSPSETQYF. For the CDR3, the DNA is TGTGCCAGCAGCAGGCGGGGCTCCCCAAGCGAGACCCAGTACTTC.

The chain joins TRBV10-2 to TRBJ1-5; 7 bases align to TRBD1. J was trimmed by 9 bases and V by 6 bases; bases with no gene match: 8. Per germline, CDR1 WSHSY and CDR2 SAAADI. This CDR3 is 13 amino acids long. The CDR3 region has the DNA TGCGCCAGCAGCGACAGGGCCGTGGGGCCCCAGCATTTT. It yields the protein CASSDRAVGPQHF.

The chain is built from TRBV7-8 and TRBJ2-7; 10 bases fit TRBD2. V shed 2 bases and J 2 bases; nucleotides not matched to a gene: 6. From germline, CDR1 is SGHVS and CDR2 FQNEAQ. The CDR3 runs to 16 residues. CDR3 sequence: CASSLPGTSATYEQYF. Here the CDR3 DNA reads TGTGCCAGCAGCTTACCAGGGACTAGCGCGACCTACGAGCAGTACTTC. Combining the CDR3 with reference TRBV7-8 and TRBJ2-7 gives the whole variable domain GAGVSQSPRYKVAKRGQDVALRCDPISGHVSLFWYQQALGQGPEFLTYFQNEAQLDKSGLPSDRFFAERPEGSVSTLKIQRTQQEDSAVYLCASSLPGTSATYEQYFGPGTRLTVT.

This chain connects TRBV5-4 to TRBJ2-5; D may be TRBD1 (6 bases). The CDR3 runs to 15 residues. V was cut by 0 bases and J by 2 bases, with 11 bases left in between. CDR1 and CDR2 from the germline V gene are SGHNT and YYREEE (reference sequence). CDR3 sequence reads: CASSLGGQKQETQYF. CDR3 DNA: TGTGCCAGCAGCTTGGGGGGGCAGAAGCAAGAGACCCAGTACTTC.

This sequence joins TRBV28 and TRBJ2-5; weak D call: TRBD1 (5 bases). V lost 4 bases and J 5 bases, leaving 17 bases between the germline ends. The CDR3 is 15 amino acids. Germline CDR1 and CDR2: MDHEN and SYDVKM. The CDR3 loop is CASSWGGAPEETQYF. DNA for the CDR3: TGTGCCAGCAGTTGGGGTGGGGCCCCGGAGGAGACCCAGTACTTC.

The chain links TRBV11-2 to TRBJ2-3; tentative D call: TRBD1 (5 bases). The CDR3 consists of 12 residues. Germline CDR1 reads SGHAT; CDR2 reads FQNNGV. The V gene lost 6 bases and the J gene lost 3 bases, with 7 bases spanning the gap. The CDR3 here is CASRSGTDTQYF. The CDR3 coding sequence is TGTGCCAGCAGGTCAGGGACAGATACGCAGTATTTT.

The J gene is TRBJ1-3, the V gene TRBV18, with D perhaps matching TRBD1 (5 bases). The CDR3 sequence is 18 residues long. V lost 0 bases and J 2 bases, leaving 17 bases between the germline ends. Germline V lookup: CDR1 KGHSH, CDR2 LQKENI. In nucleotides, the CDR3 is TGTGCCAGCTCACCACCCTTTCAAAGGGGTCACACTGGAAACACCATATATTTT. It yields the protein CASSPPFQRGHTGNTIYF. The entire variable domain, with the rest obtained from reference TRBV18 and TRBJ1-3, is as follows: NAGVMQNPRHLVRRRGQEARLRCSPMKGHSHVYWYRQLPEEGLKFMVYLQKENIIDESGMPKERFSAEFPKEGPSILRIQQVVRGDSAAYFCASSPPFQRGHTGNTIYFGEGSWLTVV.

The J gene is TRBJ2-1, the V gene TRBV9; TRBD2 agrees at 13 bases. Looked up from germline, CDR1 is SGDLS and CDR2 is YYNGEE. The CDR3 runs to 14 residues. V was clipped by 3 bases and J by 8 bases; unmatched bases: 2. CDR3 in DNA: TGTGCCAGCAGCGCACTAGCGGGAGGGTATGAGCAGTTCTTC. As protein: CASSALAGGYEQFF.

The chain joins TRBV10-3 to TRBJ1-1; TRBD1 matches at 9 bases. The CDR3 totals 15 residues. With V trimmed by 6 bases and J by 0 bases, 5 bases remained unmatched. Germline CDR1 reads ENHRY; CDR2 reads SYGVKD. Here the CDR3 reads CAIRQGARVNTEAFF. The CDR3 DNA is TGTGCCATCAGACAGGGGGCGAGGGTGAACACTGAAGCTTTCTTT.

J is TRBJ2-5 and V is TRBV5-1; weak D call: TRBD1 (6 bases). Germline lookup yields CDR1 SGHRS and CDR2 YFSETQ. V lost 6 bases, J lost 3 bases, and 21 bases lay in between. This CDR3 comprises 16 residues. The CDR3 loop reads CASNRGTRGDEETQYF. CDR3 coding DNA: TGCGCCAGCAATCGGGGCACCAGGGGAGACGAAGAGACCCAGTACTTC.

J is TRBJ1-2 and V is TRBV5-1; weak D call: TRBD1 (5 bases). There are 15 residues in the CDR3. V gave up 1 base and J gave up 2 bases, with 12 bases separating them. Per germline, CDR1 SGHRS and CDR2 YFSETQ. DNA for the CDR3: TGCGCCAGCAGCTTGCGCGGGACGGTGAACTATGGCTACACCTTC. Its protein is CASSLRGTVNYGYTF.

The gene calls are TRBV5-1 and TRBJ2-7; 10 bases are shared with TRBD2. This CDR3 is built from 15 residues. Trimming removed 4 bases from V and 2 bases from J; junction bases left unmatched: 6. Germline-derived CDR1 and CDR2 are SGHRS and YFSETQ. The CDR3: CASSRTSGEAYEQYF. The CDR3 bases are TGCGCCAGCAGCCGTACTAGCGGGGAAGCCTACGAGCAGTACTTC. Supplemented by reference TRBV5-1 and TRBJ2-7, the full variable domain reads KAGVTQTPRYLIKTRGQQVTLSCSPISGHRSVSWYQQTPGQGLQFLFEYFSETQRNKGNFPGRFSGRQFSNSRSEMNVSTLELGDSALYLCASSRTSGEAYEQYFGPGTRLTVT.

The V gene is TRBV19, the J gene TRBJ2-2, with TRBD2 matching 10 bases. Germline lookup yields CDR1 LNHDA and CDR2 SQIVND (reference sequence). The CDR3 extends over 16 amino acids. With V trimmed by 1 base and J by 4 bases, 3 bases remained unmatched. The CDR3 DNA reads TGTGCCAGTAGTATAGGAGCGGGAGGGTTCACCGGGGAGCTGTTTTTT. This gives the protein CASSIGAGGFTGELFF.

In regard to this clone: An end of the junction differs from the germline gene, which may be a read error. The rearrangement joins TRBV7-7 to TRBJ2-5, with TRBD1 matching over 10 bases. The CDR3 is 14 amino acids. Germline V gene lookup returns CDR1 SSHAT and CDR2 FNYEAQ (reference sequence). The CDR3 protein is CASSKMGQGETQYF. Here the CDR3 DNA reads TGTGCTAGCAGCAAAATGGGACAGGGGGAGACCCAGTACTTC. Drawing the rest from reference TRBV7-7 and TRBJ2-5, the complete variable domain is GAGVSQSPRYKVTKRGQDVTLRCDPISSHATLYWYQQALGQGPEFLTYFNYEAQPDKSGLPSDRFSAERPEGSISTLTIQRTEQRDSAMYRCASSKMGQGETQYFGPGTRLLVL.

The chain carries TRBV13 and TRBJ2-7; 9 bases are shared with TRBD2. The CDR3 runs 15 residues. Looked up from germline, CDR1 is PRHDT and CDR2 is FYEKMQ (reference sequence). J gave up 1 base and V 3 bases, and 4 bases lay outside the gene matches. The CDR3 DNA reads as TGTGCCAGCAGCTTTCTGCGGGAGGGGTCCTACGAGCAGTACTTC. As protein: CASSFLREGSYEQYF.

The V and J genes are TRBV7-2 and TRBJ2-1; no clear D. Trimming cost V 2 bases and J 0 bases, with 17 bases left between them. Germline V CDR1 and CDR2: SGHTA, FQGNSA. The CDR3 spans 18 residues. CDR3 nucleotide sequence: TGTGCCAGCAGCTTAAACGGCCTATCCCACAGCTCCTACAATGAGCAGTTCTTC. It encodes CASSLNGLSHSSYNEQFF. The whole variable domain, filled in from reference TRBV7-2 and TRBJ2-1, reads GAGVSQSPSNKVTEKGKDVELRCDPISGHTALYWYRQSLGQGLEFLIYFQGNSAPDKSGLPSDRFSAERTGGSVSTLTIQRTQQEDSAVYLCASSLNGLSHSSYNEQFFGPGTRLTVL.

This rearrangement joins TRBV11-2 to TRBJ2-3; 10 nucleotides agree with TRBD2. V trimming: 0 bases; J trimming: 2 bases; junction bases outside the gene matches: 2. There are 16 residues in the CDR3. Germline lookup yields CDR1 SGHAT and CDR2 FQNNGV. The DNA for the CDR3 is TGTGCCAGCAGCTTAGAGGGGACTAGCGTCACAGATACGCAGTATTTT. Translation gives CASSLEGTSVTDTQYF.

The chain combines TRBV2 with TRBJ2-3; 8 bases match TRBD2. Germline trimming cut 7 bases from V and 8 bases from J; bases unmatched to any gene: 11. CDR1 and CDR2 (germline): SNHLY, FYNNEI. This CDR3 is built from 14 residues. CDR3 in amino acids: CASIPSGSRGTQYF. In nucleotides, the CDR3 is TGTGCCAGCATCCCTAGCGGGTCTAGGGGTACGCAGTATTTT.

The chain links TRBV7-2 to TRBJ1-4; D gene unclear. The germline gives CDR1 SGHTA, CDR2 FQGNSA. The germline V and J ends were trimmed by 4 bases and 2 bases, with 11 bases remaining between them. The CDR3 is made up of 15 amino acids. The CDR3 DNA follows: TGTGCCAGCAGCTCTGGGAGGGCGACTAATGAAAAACTGTTTTTT. Residues: CASSSGRATNEKLFF.

V usage is TRBV2 and J usage is TRBJ2-1; D is undetermined. CDR3 length: 16 residues. The germline gives CDR1 SNHLY, CDR2 FYNNEI. Trimming left V 0 bases short and J 3 bases short, with 12 bases between. The CDR3 reads CASSEARGGYYNEQFF. CDR3 sequence (DNA): TGTGCCAGCAGTGAAGCGCGAGGCGGCTACTACAATGAGCAGTTCTTC.

The sample holds a few counts of this clone. The chain carries TRBV9 and TRBJ1-1; TRBD1 matches at 10 bases. J gave up 3 bases and V 3 bases, and 5 bases lay outside the gene matches. The CDR3 spans 15 residues. CDR1 SGDLS and CDR2 YYNGEE come from the germline V gene. CDR3 region: CASSAYGTGDTEAFF. In DNA form, the CDR3 reads TGTGCCAGCAGCGCGTATGGGACAGGGGACACTGAAGCTTTCTTT.

DNA of the CDR3: TGTGCCAGCAGCTTAGGGACAGGGGGCCTCTGGGGCAATCAGCCCCAGCATTTT. Translated, it gives CASSLGTGGLWGNQPQHF. V is TRBV7-9 and J is TRBJ1-5, with 11 bases aligning to TRBD1. Trimming took 1 base from V and 2 from J; bases not matched to a gene: 7. This CDR3 contains 18 residues. The germline CDR1 and CDR2 sequences are SEHNR and FQNEAQ (reference sequence).

This chain links TRBV9 with TRBJ2-3, with 8 bases that match TRBD2. The V segment lost 1 base and the J segment 8 bases; nucleotides outside the gene matches: 21. The germline V gene has CDR1 SGDLS and CDR2 YYNGEE. The CDR3 is 19 residues long. The CDR3 loop is CASSVRAPETSAPYGTQYF. The CDR3 coding sequence is TGTGCCAGCAGCGTAAGGGCCCCAGAGACTAGCGCGCCTTACGGTACGCAGTATTTT.

The chain employs TRBV9 and TRBJ1-3; no reliable D call. Germline V CDR1 and CDR2: SGDLS, YYNGEE. The CDR3 is 17 residues long. V lost 2 bases and J lost 0, with 15 bases in between. CDR3 loop: CASSVREDFNSGNTIYF. For the CDR3, the DNA is TGTGCCAGCAGCGTCCGGGAGGACTTCAACTCTGGAAACACCATATATTTT.

This rearrangement joins TRBV2 to TRBJ2-7, with D uncertain. CDR1 is SNHLY and CDR2 is FYNNEI in the germline V gene. Trimming took 6 bases from V and 3 from J, leaving 6 bases between them. There are 11 residues in the CDR3. In DNA, the CDR3 is TGTGCCAGCAGCATCTACTACGAGCAGTACTTC. As protein: CASSIYYEQYF.